One and the same sample provided the 14 T cell receptor beta chains below, sequenced in a study of cytomegalovirus exposure and HLA in healthy donors. Use of 60 Vbeta and 13 Jbeta primers characterized the PCR. Generated by immunoSEQ multiplex PCR, the TCRdb table keeps only in-frame clones and is missing some. Found here are tens of thousands of clones, 65% to 90% of them singletons; the top ten hold 3.6%. Sequenced input: PBMCs. These receptor sequences come from a woman in her late teens or twenties in good health and CMV-seronegative.

The chain recombines TRBV4-1 with TRBJ2-1; a possible D gene is TRBD1 (6 bases). Looked up from germline, CDR1 is MGHRA and CDR2 is YSYEKL. Trimming removed 2 bases from V and 8 bases from J, with 10 bases in between. The CDR3 is made up of 13 amino acids. The CDR3 sequence is CASSQQGGHEQFF. The DNA for the CDR3 is TGCGCCAGCAGCCAACAAGGGGGACATGAGCAGTTCTTC.

As DNA, the CDR3 is TGTGCCAGCAGCTTGGATAGCGGGAGAATCAATGAGCAGTTCTTC. Its protein is CASSLDSGRINEQFF. J is TRBJ2-1 and V is TRBV5-4, with 9 bases that match TRBD2. Germline V gene sequence: CDR1 SGHNT, CDR2 YYREEE (reference sequence). Germline trimming cut 0 bases from V and 6 bases from J; bases unmatched to any gene: 4. CDR3 size: 15 residues. The full variable domain, completed using reference TRBV5-4 and TRBJ2-1, is ETGVTQSPTHLIKTRGQQVTLRCSSQSGHNTVSWYQQALGQGPQFIFQYYREEENGRGNFPPRFSGLQFPNYSSELNVNALELDDSALYLCASSLDSGRINEQFFGPGTRLTVL.

This clone was detected only a few times. This chain links TRBV7-2 with TRBJ2-3, with D perhaps TRBD2 (5 bases). Germline lookup yields CDR1 SGHTA and CDR2 FQGNSA. CDR3 length: 15 residues. V lost 1 base to trimming and J lost 5 bases, with 13 bases between them. The DNA of the CDR3 is TGTGCCAGCAGCTTAGTTCGAGGGAGCGGAGATACGCAGTATTTT. Protein: CASSLVRGSGDTQYF.

CDR3 bases: TGTGCCAGCAGCTTATGGGCTAGCGAATGGGACGAGCAGTACTTC. Amino acid sequence: CASSLWASEWDEQYF. The chain combines TRBV7-3 with TRBJ2-7; D possibly corresponds to TRBD2 (6 bases). The V and J ends lost 2 bases and 5 bases respectively, with 16 bases between them. Germline V gives CDR1 SGHTA, CDR2 FQGTGA. The length of the CDR3 is 15 residues.

The V call is TRBV28, the J call TRBJ2-5, with 13 positions matching TRBD2. Germline loops: CDR1 MDHEN, CDR2 SYDVKM. The CDR3 consists of 15 residues. Germline trimming cut 6 bases from V and 5 bases from J; bases unmatched to any gene: 6. CDR3 nucleotides: TGTGCCAGCAGCCATGGACTAGCGGGAGCGGAGACCCAGTACTTC. Its protein product is CASSHGLAGAETQYF.

V is TRBV5-5 and J is TRBJ1-1; D perhaps matches TRBD1 (6 bases). Germline loops: CDR1 SGHKS, CDR2 YYEKEE (reference sequence). V was trimmed by 2 bases and J by 5 bases, leaving 16 bases between them. The CDR3 sequence is 15 residues long. CDR3 sequence: CASSFLLAGETEAFF. CDR3 coding DNA: TGTGCCAGCAGCTTTTTACTGGCAGGGGAGACTGAAGCTTTCTTT.

J is TRBJ1-2 and V is TRBV19, with a possible D match to TRBD1 (5 bases). Trimming left V 7 bases short and J 7 bases short, with 13 bases between. The CDR3 contains 12 residues. Looked up from germline, CDR1 is LNHDA and CDR2 is SQIVND (reference sequence). The CDR3 loop reads CASNPARGGYTF. The CDR3 DNA reads as TGTGCCAGTAACCCGGCTAGGGGTGGCTACACCTTC.

The chain is built from TRBV25-1 and TRBJ1-1; maybe TRBD1 (6 bases). This CDR3 is 14 amino acids long. Deletions cut 8 bases from V and 5 bases from J, with 18 bases between. Per the germline V gene, CDR1 is MGHDK and CDR2 is SYGVNS. Here the CDR3 reads CASVLSGDGTEAFF. CDR3 sequence (DNA): TGTGCCAGCGTACTATCAGGGGACGGAACTGAAGCTTTCTTT.

The V and J genes are TRBV20-1 and TRBJ1-6; D is unclear. The CDR3 has 11 residues. With 6 bases removed from V and 8 bases from J, the gap between germline ends came to 8 bases. CDR1 is DFQATT and CDR2 is SNEGSKA in the germline V gene (reference sequence). The CDR3 reads CSAVADSPLHF. The CDR3 bases are TGCAGTGCCGTGGCCGATTCACCCCTCCACTTT.

There are a few counts of this clone. This CDR3 is CASSIADTEAFF. As DNA, the CDR3 is TGTGCCAGTAGTATAGCCGACACTGAAGCTTTCTTT. V is TRBV19 and J is TRBJ1-1; D remains unclear. The germline V gene encodes CDR1 LNHDA and CDR2 SQIVND (reference sequence). CDR3 length: 12 amino acids. Deletions cut 1 base from V and 3 bases from J, with 3 bases between.

The rearrangement joins TRBV25-1 to TRBJ2-7; D may be TRBD1 (6 bases). Trimming pared 1 base from V and 5 bases from J, leaving 18 bases between. This CDR3 has 16 amino acids. The V gene's germline CDR1 is MGHDK and CDR2 SYGVNS. In nucleotides, the CDR3 is TGTGCCAGCAGTGAATTACGGGACACCCCTGAGAACGAGCAGTACTTC. Residues: CASSELRDTPENEQYF.

This clone was seen a handful of times. This rearrangement joins TRBV10-3 to TRBJ2-2; TRBD2 is a possible D gene (5 bases). Germline V CDR1 and CDR2: ENHRY, SYGVKD. V gave up 10 bases and J gave up 2 bases, with 11 bases separating them. This CDR3 spans 13 amino acids. CDR3 nucleotide sequence: TGTGCCACCTTTGAGGGAAACACCGGGGAGCTGTTTTTT. As protein: CATFEGNTGELFF.

This chain uses TRBV19 with TRBJ2-7, with 7 bases lining up with TRBD2. The CDR3 length is 12 residues. Germline assignment: CDR1 LNHDA and CDR2 SQIVND (reference sequence). V trimming: 5 bases; J trimming: 7 bases; junction bases outside the gene matches: 5. The CDR3: CASSPTSREQYF. Written as DNA, the CDR3 is TGTGCCAGTAGTCCGACTAGCAGGGAGCAGTACTTC.

This clone was detected only once. CDR3 DNA sequence: TGTGCCAGCAGCCAGGGATTCTCTGGGGCCAACGTCCTGACTTTC. Amino acid sequence: CASSQGFSGANVLTF. V and J are TRBV7-9 and TRBJ2-6; D may be TRBD1 (5 bases). This CDR3 has 15 amino acids. Germline V gene sequence: CDR1 SEHNR, CDR2 FQNEAQ (reference sequence). With 5 bases removed from V and 0 bases from J, the gap between germline ends came to 8 bases.